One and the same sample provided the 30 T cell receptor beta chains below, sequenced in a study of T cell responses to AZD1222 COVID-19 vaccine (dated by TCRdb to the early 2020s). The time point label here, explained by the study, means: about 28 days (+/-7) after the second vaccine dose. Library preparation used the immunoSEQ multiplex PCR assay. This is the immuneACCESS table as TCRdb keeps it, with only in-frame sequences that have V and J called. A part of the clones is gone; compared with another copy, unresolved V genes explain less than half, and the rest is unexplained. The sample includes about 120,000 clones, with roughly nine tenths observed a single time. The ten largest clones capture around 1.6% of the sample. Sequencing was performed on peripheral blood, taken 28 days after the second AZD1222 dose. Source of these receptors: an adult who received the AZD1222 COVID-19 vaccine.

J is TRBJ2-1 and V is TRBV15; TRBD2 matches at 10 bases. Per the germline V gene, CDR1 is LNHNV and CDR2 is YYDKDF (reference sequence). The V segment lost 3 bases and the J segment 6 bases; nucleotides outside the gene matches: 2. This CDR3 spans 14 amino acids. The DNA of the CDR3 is TGTGCCACCAGCAGGGAGCGGGAGGGCAATGAGCAGTTCTTC. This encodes CATSREREGNEQFF. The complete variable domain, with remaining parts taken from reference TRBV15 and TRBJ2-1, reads DAMVIQNPRYQVTQFGKPVTLSCSQTLNHNVMYWYQQKSSQAPKLLFHYYDKDFNNEADTPDNFQSRRPNTSFCFLDIRSPGLGDTAMYLCATSREREGNEQFFGPGTRLTVL.

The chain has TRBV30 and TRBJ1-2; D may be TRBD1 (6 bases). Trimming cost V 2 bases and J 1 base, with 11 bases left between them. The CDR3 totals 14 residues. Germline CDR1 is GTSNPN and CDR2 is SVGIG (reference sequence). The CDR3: CAWSPWTVNYGYTF. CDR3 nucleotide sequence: TGTGCCTGGAGTCCATGGACAGTTAACTATGGCTACACCTTC.

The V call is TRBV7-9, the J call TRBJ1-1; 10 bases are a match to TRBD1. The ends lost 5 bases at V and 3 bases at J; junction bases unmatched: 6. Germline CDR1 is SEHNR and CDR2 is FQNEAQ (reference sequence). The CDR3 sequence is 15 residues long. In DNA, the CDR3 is TGTGCCAGCAGCCACGGGACAGGGGCCCACACTGAAGCTTTCTTT. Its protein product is CASSHGTGAHTEAFF. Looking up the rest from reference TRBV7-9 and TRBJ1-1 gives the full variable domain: DTGVSQNPRHKITKRGQNVTFRCDPISEHNRLYWYRQTLGQGPEFLTYFQNEAQLEKSRLLSDRFSAERPKGSFSTLEIQRTEQGDSAMYLCASSHGTGAHTEAFFGQGTRLTVV.

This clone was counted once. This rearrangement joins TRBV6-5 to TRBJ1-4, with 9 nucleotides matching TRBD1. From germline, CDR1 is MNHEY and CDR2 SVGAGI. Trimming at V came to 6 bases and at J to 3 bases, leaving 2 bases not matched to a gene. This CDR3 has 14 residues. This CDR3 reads CASSRDRANEKLFF. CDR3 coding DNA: TGTGCCAGCAGCCGGGACAGGGCTAATGAAAAACTGTTTTTT.

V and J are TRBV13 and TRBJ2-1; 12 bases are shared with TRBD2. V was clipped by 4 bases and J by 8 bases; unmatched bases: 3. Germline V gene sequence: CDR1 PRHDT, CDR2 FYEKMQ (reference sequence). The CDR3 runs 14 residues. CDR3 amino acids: CASSWTSGTHEQFF. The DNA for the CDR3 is TGTGCCAGCAGCTGGACTAGCGGGACTCATGAGCAGTTCTTC.

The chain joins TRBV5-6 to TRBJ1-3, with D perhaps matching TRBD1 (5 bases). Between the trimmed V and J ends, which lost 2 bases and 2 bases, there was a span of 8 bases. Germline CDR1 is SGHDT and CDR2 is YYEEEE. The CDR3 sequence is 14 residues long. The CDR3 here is CASSFWGTGNTIYF. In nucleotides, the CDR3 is TGTGCCAGCAGCTTTTGGGGGACTGGAAACACCATATATTTT.

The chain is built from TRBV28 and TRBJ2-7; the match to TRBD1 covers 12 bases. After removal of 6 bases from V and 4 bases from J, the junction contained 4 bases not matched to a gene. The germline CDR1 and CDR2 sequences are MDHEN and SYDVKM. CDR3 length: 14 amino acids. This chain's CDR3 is CASSRDRGPYEQYF. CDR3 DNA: TGTGCCAGCAGCCGGGACAGGGGGCCATACGAGCAGTACTTC.

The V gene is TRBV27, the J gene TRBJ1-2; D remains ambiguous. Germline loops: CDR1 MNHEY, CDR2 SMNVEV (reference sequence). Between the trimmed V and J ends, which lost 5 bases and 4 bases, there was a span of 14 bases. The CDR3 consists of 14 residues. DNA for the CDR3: TGTGCCAGCAGTCCCTTCGGGCAGACCTATGGCTACACCTTC. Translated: CASSPFGQTYGYTF.

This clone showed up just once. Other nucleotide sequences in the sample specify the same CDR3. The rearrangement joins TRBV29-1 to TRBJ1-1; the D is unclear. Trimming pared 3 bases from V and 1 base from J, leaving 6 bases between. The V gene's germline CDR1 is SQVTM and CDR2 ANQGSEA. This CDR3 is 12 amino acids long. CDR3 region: CSVEPGNTEAFF. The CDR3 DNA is TGCAGCGTTGAGCCGGGGAACACTGAAGCTTTCTTT.

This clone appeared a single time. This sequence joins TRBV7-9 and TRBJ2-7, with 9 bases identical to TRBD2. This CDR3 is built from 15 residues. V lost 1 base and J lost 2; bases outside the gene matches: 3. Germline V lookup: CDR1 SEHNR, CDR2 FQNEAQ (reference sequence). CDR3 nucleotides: TGTGCCAGCAGCTTAGAACGCGGGAGGGCCTACGAGCAGTACTTC. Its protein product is CASSLERGRAYEQYF.

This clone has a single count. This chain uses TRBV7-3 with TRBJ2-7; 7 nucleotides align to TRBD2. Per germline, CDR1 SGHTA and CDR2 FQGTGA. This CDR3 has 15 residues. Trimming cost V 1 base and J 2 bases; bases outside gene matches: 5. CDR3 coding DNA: TGTGCCAGCAGCTTAATCGGGACTACCACCTACGAGCAGTACTTC. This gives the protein CASSLIGTTTYEQYF.

CDR3 bases: TGCAGTGCTAGTCCGGGGGTCGGTTCTTCACCCCTCCACTTT. Its protein product is CSASPGVGSSPLHF. The J gene is TRBJ1-6, the V gene TRBV20-1, with a possible D match to TRBD1 (5 bases). The V gene's germline CDR1 is DFQATT and CDR2 SNEGSKA (reference sequence). Trimming took off 3 bases at V and 9 bases at J, with 15 bases between the two ends. The CDR3 has 14 residues.

The CDR3 DNA sequence: TGTGCCAGCAGCCCGGACAGGGGGTGGAATCAGCCCCAGCATTTT. It is translated as CASSPDRGWNQPQHF. This chain uses TRBV5-8 with TRBJ1-5; 10 bases map to TRBD1. Germline V gene sequence: CDR1 SGHTS, CDR2 YDEGEE. The V and J ends lost 4 bases and 4 bases, in that order; junction bases with no gene match: 5. The CDR3 contains 15 residues. The entire variable domain, with the rest obtained from reference TRBV5-8 and TRBJ1-5, is as follows: EAGVTQSPTHLIKTRGQQATLRCSPISGHTSVYWYQQALGLGLQFLLWYDEGEERNRGNFPPRFSGRQFPNYSSELNVNALELEDSALYLCASSPDRGWNQPQHFGDGTRLSIL.

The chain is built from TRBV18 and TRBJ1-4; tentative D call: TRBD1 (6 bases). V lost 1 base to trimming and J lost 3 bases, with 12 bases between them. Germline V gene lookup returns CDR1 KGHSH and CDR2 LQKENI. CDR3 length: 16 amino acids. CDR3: CASSPRRGPANEKLFF. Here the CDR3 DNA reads TGTGCCAGCTCACCACGACGGGGGCCAGCTAATGAAAAACTGTTTTTT.

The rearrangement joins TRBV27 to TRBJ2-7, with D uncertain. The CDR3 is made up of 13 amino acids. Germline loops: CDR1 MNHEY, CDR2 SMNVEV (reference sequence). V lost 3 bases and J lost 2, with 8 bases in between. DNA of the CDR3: TGTGCCAGCAGTTTTCCTAACACCTACGAGCAGTACTTC. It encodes CASSFPNTYEQYF.

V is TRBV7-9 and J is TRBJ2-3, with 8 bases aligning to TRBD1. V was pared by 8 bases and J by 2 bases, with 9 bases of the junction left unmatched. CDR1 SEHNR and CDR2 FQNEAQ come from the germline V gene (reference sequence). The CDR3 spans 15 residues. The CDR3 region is CASVQGAGVTDTQYF. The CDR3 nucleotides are TGTGCCAGCGTGCAGGGGGCTGGGGTCACAGATACGCAGTATTTT. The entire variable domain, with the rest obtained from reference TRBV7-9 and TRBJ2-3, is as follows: DTGVSQNPRHKITKRGQNVTFRCDPISEHNRLYWYRQTLGQGPEFLTYFQNEAQLEKSRLLSDRFSAERPKGSFSTLEIQRTEQGDSAMYLCASVQGAGVTDTQYFGPGTRLTVL.

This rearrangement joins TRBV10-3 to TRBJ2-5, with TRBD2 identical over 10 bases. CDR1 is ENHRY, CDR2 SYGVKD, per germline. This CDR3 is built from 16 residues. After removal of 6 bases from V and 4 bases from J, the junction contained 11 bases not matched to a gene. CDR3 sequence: CAIRRAGGGTGETQYF. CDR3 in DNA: TGTGCCATCAGGCGAGCGGGAGGGGGGACCGGAGAGACCCAGTACTTC.

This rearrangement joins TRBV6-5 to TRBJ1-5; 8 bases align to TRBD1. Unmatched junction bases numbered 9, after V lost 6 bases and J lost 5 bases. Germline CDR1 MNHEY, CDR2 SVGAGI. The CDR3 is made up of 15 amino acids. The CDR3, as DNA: TGTGCCAGCAGCTGGGACAGGCAACTGGATCAGCCCCAGCATTTT. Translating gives CASSWDRQLDQPQHF.

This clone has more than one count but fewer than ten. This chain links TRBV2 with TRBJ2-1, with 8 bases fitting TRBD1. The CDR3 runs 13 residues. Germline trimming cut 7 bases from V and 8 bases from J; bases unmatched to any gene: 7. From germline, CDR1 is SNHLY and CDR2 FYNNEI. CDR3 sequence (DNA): TGTGCCAGCATGGGACAGGCATTCCATGAGCAGTTCTTC. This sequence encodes CASMGQAFHEQFF.

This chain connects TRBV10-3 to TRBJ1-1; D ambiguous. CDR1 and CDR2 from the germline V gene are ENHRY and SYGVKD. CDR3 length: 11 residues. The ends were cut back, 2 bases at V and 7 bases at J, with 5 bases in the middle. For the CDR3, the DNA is TGTGCCATCAGTGAGGGTAATGAAGCTTTCTTT. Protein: CAISEGNEAFF.

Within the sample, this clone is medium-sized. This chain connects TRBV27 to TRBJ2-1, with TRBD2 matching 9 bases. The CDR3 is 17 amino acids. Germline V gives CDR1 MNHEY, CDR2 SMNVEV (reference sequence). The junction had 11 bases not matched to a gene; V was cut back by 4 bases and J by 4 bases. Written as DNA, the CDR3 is TGTGCCAGCAGTTCCCCATGGGGCGGGAGGGGTTACAATGAGCAGTTCTTC. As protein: CASSSPWGGRGYNEQFF.

The CDR3 is CASSLALREPQHF. CDR3 DNA: TGTGCCAGCAGTTTAGCTCTGCGGGAGCCCCAGCATTTT. V and J are TRBV27 and TRBJ1-5, with D uncertain. CDR3 length: 13 amino acids. Germline V CDR1 and CDR2: MNHEY, SMNVEV (reference sequence). Trimming left V 2 bases short and J 8 bases short, with 10 bases between.

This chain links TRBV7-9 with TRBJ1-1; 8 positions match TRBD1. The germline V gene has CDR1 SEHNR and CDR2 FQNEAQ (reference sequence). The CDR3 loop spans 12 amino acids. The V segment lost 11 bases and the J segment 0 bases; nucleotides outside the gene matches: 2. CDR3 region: CAGTGLNTEAFF. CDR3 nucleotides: TGTGCCGGGACAGGCCTGAACACTGAAGCTTTCTTT.

CDR3 sequence: CASSSPAGAREQYF. DNA of the CDR3: TGTGCCAGCAGCTCCCCCGCGGGAGCTCGCGAGCAGTACTTC. The rearrangement joins TRBV27 to TRBJ2-7; 7 bases line up with TRBD2. Trimming at V came to 6 bases and at J to 6 bases, leaving 11 bases not matched to a gene. Per germline, CDR1 MNHEY and CDR2 SMNVEV (reference sequence). This CDR3 has 14 amino acids.

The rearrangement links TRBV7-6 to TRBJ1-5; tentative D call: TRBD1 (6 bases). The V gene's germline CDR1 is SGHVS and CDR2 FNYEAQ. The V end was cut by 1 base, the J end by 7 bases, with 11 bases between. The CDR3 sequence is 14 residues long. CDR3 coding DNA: TGTGCCAGCAGCTTAGAGGCAGGGGTCCAGCCCCAGCATTTT. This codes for CASSLEAGVQPQHF.

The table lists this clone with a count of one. CDR3 sequence reads: CASSFRGSPLHF. CDR3 coding DNA: TGTGCCAGCAGTTTTAGGGGCTCACCCCTCCACTTT. The rearrangement uses TRBV28 and TRBJ1-6; perhaps TRBD1 as D (5 bases). Germline V gene lookup returns CDR1 MDHEN and CDR2 SYDVKM. The V end was cut by 3 bases, the J end by 10 bases, with 7 bases between. The CDR3 contains 12 residues.

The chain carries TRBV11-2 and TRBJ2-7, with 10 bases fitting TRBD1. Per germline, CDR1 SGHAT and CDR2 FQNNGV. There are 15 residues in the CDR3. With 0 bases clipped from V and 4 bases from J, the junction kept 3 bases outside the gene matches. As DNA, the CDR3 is TGTGCCAGCAGCTTAGAGCCGGGACAGGGGTACGAGCAGTACTTC. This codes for CASSLEPGQGYEQYF.

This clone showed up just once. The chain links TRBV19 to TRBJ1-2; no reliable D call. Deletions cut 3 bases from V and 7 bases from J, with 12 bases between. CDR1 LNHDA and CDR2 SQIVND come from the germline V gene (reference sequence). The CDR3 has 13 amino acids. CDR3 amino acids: CASSIPGIGGYTF. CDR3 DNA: TGTGCCAGTAGTATCCCCGGGATAGGTGGCTACACCTTC. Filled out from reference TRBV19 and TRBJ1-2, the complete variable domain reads DGGITQSPKYLFRKEGQNVTLSCEQNLNHDAMYWYRQDPGQGLRLIYYSQIVNDFQKGDIAEGYSVSREKKESFPLTVTSAQKNPTAFYLCASSIPGIGGYTFGSGTRLTVV.

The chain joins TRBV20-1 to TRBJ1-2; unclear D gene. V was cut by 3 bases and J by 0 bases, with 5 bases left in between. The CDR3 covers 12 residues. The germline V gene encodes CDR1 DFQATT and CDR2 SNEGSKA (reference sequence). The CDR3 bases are TGCAGTGCTAGTCGCCCTAACTATGGCTACACCTTC. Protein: CSASRPNYGYTF.

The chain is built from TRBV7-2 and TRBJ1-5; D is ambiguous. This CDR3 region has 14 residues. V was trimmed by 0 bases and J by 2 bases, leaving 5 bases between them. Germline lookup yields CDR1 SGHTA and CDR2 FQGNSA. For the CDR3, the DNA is TGTGCCAGCAGCTTAGCACACCGCAATCAGCCCCAGCATTTT. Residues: CASSLAHRNQPQHF.